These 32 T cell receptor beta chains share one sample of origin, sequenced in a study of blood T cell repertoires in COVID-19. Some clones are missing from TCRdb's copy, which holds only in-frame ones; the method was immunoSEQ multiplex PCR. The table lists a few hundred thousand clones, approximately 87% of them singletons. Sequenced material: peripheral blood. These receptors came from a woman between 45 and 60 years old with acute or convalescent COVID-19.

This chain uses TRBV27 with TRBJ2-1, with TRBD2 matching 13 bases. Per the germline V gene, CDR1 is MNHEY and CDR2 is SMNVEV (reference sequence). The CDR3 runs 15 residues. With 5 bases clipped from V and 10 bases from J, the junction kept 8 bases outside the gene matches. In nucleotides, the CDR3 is TGTGCCAGCAGTCCCCTGACTAGCGGGAGGTCAGAGCAGTTCTTC. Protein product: CASSPLTSGRSEQFF.

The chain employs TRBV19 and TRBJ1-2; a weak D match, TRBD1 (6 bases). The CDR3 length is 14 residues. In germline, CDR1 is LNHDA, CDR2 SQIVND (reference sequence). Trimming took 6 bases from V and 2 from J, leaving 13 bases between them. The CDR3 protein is CASRTGQFNYGYTF. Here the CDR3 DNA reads TGTGCCAGTAGAACCGGACAGTTCAACTATGGCTACACCTTC.

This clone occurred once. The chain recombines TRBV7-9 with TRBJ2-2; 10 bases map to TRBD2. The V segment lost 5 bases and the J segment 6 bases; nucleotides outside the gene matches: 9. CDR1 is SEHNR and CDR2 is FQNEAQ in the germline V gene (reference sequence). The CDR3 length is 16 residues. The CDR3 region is CASSRSGRAAAGELFF. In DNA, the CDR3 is TGTGCCAGCAGCCGCAGCGGGAGGGCCGCCGCCGGGGAGCTGTTTTTT.

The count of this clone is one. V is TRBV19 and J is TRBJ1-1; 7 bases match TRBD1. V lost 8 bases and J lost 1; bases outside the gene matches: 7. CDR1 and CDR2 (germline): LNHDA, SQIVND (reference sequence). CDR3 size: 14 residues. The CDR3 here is CASGRTGKNTEAFF. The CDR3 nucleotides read TGTGCCAGTGGCCGGACAGGAAAGAACACTGAAGCTTTCTTT.

DNA for the CDR3: TGTGCTAGTGGTTTGGGCGGGACTTTTAACACTGAAGCTTTCTTT. This codes for CASGLGGTFNTEAFF. The chain combines TRBV12-5 with TRBJ1-1; D is possibly TRBD1 (5 bases). Germline V CDR1 and CDR2: LGHNT, FRNRAP. The germline V and J ends were trimmed by 1 base and 2 bases, with 11 bases remaining between them. The CDR3 contains 15 residues. Full variable domain (rest looked up from reference TRBV12-5 and TRBJ1-1): DARVTQTPRHKVTEMGQEVTMRCQPILGHNTVFWYRQTMMQGLELLAYFRNRAPLDDSGMPKDRFSAEMPDATLATLKIQPSEPRDSAVYFCASGLGGTFNTEAFFGQGTRLTVV.

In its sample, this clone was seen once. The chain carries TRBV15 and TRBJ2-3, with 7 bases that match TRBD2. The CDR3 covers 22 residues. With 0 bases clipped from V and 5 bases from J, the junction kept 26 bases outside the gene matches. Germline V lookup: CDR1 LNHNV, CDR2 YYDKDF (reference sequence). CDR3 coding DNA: TGTGCCACCAGCAGAGATCTTTTTGGGTCCCAGCGGGAAAGTCTCCCCGTAGATACGCAGTATTTT. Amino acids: CATSRDLFGSQRESLPVDTQYF.

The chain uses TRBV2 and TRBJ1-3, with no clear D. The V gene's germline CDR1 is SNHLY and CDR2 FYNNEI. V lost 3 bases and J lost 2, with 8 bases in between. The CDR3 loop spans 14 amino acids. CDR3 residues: CASSDEGAGNTIYF. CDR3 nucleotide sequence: TGTGCCAGCAGTGACGAGGGCGCTGGAAACACCATATATTTT.

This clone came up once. CDR3 DNA sequence: TGTGCCAGCAGTTCTGGGACAGCAGATGAAAAACTGTTTTTT. This translates into CASSSGTADEKLFF. The chain employs TRBV6-5 and TRBJ1-4; 7 bases map to TRBD1. The ends lost 4 bases at V and 6 bases at J; junction bases unmatched: 5. This CDR3 has 14 residues. From germline, CDR1 is MNHEY and CDR2 SVGAGI.

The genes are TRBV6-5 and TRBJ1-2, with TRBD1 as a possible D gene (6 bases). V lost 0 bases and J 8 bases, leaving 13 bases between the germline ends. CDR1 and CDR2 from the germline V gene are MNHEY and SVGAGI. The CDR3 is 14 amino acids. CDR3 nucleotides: TGTGCCAGCAGTTACTCGTCAGGGACATACGGCTACACCTTC. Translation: CASSYSSGTYGYTF.

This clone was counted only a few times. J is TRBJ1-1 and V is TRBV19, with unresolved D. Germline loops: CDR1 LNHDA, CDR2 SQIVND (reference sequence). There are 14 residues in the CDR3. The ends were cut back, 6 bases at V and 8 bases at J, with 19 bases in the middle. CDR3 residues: CASSLSPAGPEAFF. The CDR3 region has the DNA TGTGCCAGTAGCCTTAGTCCCGCGGGCCCGGAAGCTTTCTTT.

The CDR3: CASSPDRTNYGYTF. The CDR3 coding sequence is TGTGCCAGCAGCCCGGACAGGACTAACTATGGCTACACCTTC. The chain has TRBV5-4 and TRBJ1-2, with 7 nucleotides matching TRBD1. This CDR3 contains 14 residues. V shed 4 bases, J shed 0 bases, and the junction held 3 bases outside the gene matches. Germline V gene sequence: CDR1 SGHNT, CDR2 YYREEE (reference sequence).

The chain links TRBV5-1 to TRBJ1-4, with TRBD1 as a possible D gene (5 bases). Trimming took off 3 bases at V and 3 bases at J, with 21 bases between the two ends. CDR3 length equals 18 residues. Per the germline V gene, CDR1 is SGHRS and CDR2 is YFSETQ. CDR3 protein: CASSSTPNQGYSNEKLFF. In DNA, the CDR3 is TGCGCCAGCAGCTCCACGCCGAACCAGGGTTACTCTAATGAAAAACTGTTTTTT.

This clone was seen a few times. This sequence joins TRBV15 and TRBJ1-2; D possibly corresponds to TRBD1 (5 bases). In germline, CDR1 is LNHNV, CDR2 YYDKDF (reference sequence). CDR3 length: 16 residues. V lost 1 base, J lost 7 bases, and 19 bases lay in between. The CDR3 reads CATSRGVAAGESGYTF. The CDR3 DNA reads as TGTGCCACCAGCAGAGGGGTGGCGGCGGGGGAGTCTGGCTACACCTTC.

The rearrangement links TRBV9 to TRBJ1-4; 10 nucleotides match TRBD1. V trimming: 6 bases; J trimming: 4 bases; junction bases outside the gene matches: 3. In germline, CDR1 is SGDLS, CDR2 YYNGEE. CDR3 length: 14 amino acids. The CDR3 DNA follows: TGTGCCAGCACCCGGACAGGGGGTAATGAAAAACTGTTTTTT. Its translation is CASTRTGGNEKLFF.

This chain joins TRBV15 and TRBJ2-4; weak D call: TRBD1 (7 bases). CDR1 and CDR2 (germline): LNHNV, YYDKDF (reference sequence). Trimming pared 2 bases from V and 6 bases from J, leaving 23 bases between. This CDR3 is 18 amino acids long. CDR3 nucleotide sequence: TGTGCCACCAGCAGAAAACAGCCAGGGGGGCGTACCGGAAACATTCAGTACTTC. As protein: CATSRKQPGGRTGNIQYF. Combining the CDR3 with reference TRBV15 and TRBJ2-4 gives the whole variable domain DAMVIQNPRYQVTQFGKPVTLSCSQTLNHNVMYWYQQKSSQAPKLLFHYYDKDFNNEADTPDNFQSRRPNTSFCFLDIRSPGLGDTAMYLCATSRKQPGGRTGNIQYFGAGTRLSVL.

CDR3 nucleotide sequence: TGTGCCAGCAGCCAAGATTGGCTAGCGGGAGTGACCCAGTACTTC. Its protein product is CASSQDWLAGVTQYF. The chain employs TRBV3-1 (or the pseudogene TRBV3-2) and TRBJ2-5; 10 nucleotides line up with TRBD2. V was clipped by 0 bases and J by 7 bases; unmatched bases: 5. Germline loops: CDR1 LGHDT, CDR2 YNNKEL (reference sequence). The CDR3 contains 15 residues.

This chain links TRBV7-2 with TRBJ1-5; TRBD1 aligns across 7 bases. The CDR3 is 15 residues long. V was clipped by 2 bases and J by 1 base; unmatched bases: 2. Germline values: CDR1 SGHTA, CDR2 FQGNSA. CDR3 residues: CASSLKTGSNQPQHF. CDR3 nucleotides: TGTGCCAGCAGCTTAAAGACAGGGAGCAATCAGCCCCAGCATTTT.

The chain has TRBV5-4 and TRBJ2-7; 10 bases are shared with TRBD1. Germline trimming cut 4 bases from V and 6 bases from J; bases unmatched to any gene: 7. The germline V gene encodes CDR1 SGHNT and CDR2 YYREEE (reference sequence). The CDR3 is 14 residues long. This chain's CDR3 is CASSAGTGVGEQYF. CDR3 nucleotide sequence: TGTGCCAGCAGCGCCGGGACAGGGGTCGGCGAGCAGTACTTC.

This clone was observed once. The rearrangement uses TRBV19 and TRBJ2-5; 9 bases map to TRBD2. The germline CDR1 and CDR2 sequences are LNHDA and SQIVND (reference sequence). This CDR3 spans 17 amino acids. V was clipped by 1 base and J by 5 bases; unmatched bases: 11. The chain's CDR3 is CASSIGWGSGRFETQYF. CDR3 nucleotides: TGTGCCAGTAGTATAGGCTGGGGTAGCGGGAGATTTGAGACCCAGTACTTC. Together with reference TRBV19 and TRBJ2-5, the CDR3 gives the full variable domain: DGGITQSPKYLFRKEGQNVTLSCEQNLNHDAMYWYRQDPGQGLRLIYYSQIVNDFQKGDIAEGYSVSREKKESFPLTVTSAQKNPTAFYLCASSIGWGSGRFETQYFGPGTRLLVL.

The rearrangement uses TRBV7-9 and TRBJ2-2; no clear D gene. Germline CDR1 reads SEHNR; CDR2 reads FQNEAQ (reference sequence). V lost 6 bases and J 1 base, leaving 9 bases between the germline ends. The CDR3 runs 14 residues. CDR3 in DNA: TGTGCCAGCAGAGTCGGCGGGAACACCGGGGAGCTGTTTTTT. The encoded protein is CASRVGGNTGELFF.

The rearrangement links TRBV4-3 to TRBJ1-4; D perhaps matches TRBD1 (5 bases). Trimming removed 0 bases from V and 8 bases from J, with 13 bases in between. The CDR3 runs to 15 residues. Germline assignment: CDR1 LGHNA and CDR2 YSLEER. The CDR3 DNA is TGCGCCAGCAGCCAAGAAGGGCAGCAGGGCGAAAAACTGTTTTTT. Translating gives CASSQEGQQGEKLFF.

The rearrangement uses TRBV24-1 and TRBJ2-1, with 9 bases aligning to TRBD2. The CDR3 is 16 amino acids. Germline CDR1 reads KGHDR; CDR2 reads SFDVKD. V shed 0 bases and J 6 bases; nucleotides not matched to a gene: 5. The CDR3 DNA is TGTGCCACCAGTGATTTGGCCAGCGGGAGGTTCAATGAGCAGTTCTTC. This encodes CATSDLASGRFNEQFF.

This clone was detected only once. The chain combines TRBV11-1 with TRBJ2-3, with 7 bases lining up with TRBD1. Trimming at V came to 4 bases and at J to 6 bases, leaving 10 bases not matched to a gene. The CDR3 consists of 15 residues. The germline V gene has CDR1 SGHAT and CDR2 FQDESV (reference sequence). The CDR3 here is CASSSQTGPGDTQYF. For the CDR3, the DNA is TGTGCCAGCAGCTCTCAGACAGGGCCCGGGGATACGCAGTATTTT.

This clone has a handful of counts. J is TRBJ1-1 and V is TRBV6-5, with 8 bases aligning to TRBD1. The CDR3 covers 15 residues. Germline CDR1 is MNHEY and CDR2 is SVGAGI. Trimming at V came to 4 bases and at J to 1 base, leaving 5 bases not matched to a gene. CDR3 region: CASSWTGYGNTEAFF. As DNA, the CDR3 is TGTGCCAGCAGTTGGACAGGGTACGGGAACACTGAAGCTTTCTTT.

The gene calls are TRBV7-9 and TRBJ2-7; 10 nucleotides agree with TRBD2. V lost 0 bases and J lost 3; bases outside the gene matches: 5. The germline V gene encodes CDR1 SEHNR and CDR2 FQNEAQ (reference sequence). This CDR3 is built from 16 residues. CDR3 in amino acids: CASSLAAGGPSYEQYF. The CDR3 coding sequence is TGTGCCAGCAGCTTAGCAGCGGGAGGGCCGAGCTACGAGCAGTACTTC.

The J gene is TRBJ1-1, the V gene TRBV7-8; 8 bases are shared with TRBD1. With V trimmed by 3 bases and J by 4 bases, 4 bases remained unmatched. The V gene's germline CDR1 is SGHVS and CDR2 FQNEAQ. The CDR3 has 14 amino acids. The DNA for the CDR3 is TGTGCCAGCAGCTTGTCGACAGGGGCCACTGAAGCTTTCTTT. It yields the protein CASSLSTGATEAFF.

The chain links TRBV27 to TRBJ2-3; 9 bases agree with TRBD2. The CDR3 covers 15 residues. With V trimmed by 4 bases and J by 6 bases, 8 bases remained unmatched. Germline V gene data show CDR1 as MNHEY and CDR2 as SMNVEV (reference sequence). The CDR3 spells CASSSLAGVGDTQYF. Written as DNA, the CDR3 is TGTGCCAGCAGTTCGTTAGCGGGAGTAGGGGATACGCAGTATTTT.

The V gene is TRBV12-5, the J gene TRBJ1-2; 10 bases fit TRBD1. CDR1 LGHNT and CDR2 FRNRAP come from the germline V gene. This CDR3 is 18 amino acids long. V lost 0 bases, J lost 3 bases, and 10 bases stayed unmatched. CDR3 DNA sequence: TGTGCTAGTGGTTTGGTCCACAGACAGGGGGCTGGCGACTATGGCTACACCTTC. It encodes CASGLVHRQGAGDYGYTF. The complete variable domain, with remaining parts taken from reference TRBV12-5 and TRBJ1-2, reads DARVTQTPRHKVTEMGQEVTMRCQPILGHNTVFWYRQTMMQGLELLAYFRNRAPLDDSGMPKDRFSAEMPDATLATLKIQPSEPRDSAVYFCASGLVHRQGAGDYGYTFGSGTRLTVV.

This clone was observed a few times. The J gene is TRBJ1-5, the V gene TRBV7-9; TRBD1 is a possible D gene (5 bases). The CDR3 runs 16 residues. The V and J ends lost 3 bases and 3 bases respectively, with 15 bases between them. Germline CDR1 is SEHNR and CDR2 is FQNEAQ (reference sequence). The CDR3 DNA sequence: TGTGCCAGCAGCTTCAAGGGCCAGGGTGTCAATCAGCCCCAGCATTTT. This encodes CASSFKGQGVNQPQHF.

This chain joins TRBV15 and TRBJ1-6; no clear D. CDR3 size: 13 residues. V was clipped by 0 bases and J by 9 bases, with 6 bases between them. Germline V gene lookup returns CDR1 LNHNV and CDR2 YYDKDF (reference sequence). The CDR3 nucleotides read TGTGCCACCAGCAGAGATAACGGTTCACCCCTCCACTTT. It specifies CATSRDNGSPLHF.

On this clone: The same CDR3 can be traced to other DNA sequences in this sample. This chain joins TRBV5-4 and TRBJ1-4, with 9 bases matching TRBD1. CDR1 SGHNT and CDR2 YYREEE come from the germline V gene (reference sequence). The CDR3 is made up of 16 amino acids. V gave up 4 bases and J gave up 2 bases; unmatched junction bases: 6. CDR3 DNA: TGTGCCAGCAGCCAACAGGGGGCTGGCACTAATGAAAAACTGTTTTTT. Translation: CASSQQGAGTNEKLFF. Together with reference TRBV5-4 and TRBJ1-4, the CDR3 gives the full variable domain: ETGVTQSPTHLIKTRGQQVTLRCSSQSGHNTVSWYQQALGQGPQFIFQYYREEENGRGNFPPRFSGLQFPNYSSELNVNALELDDSALYLCASSQQGAGTNEKLFFGSGTQLSVL.

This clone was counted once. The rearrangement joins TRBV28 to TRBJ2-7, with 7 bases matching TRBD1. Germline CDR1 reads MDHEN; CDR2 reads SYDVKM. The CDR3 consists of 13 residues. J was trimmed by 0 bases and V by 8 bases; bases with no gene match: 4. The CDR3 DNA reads TGTGCCAGCGAGGGGGCAGGCTCCTACGAGCAGTACTTC. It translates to CASEGAGSYEQYF. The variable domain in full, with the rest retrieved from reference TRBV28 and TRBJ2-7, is DVKVTQSSRYLVKRTGEKVFLECVQDMDHENMFWYRQDPGLGLRLIYFSYDVKMKEKGDIPEGYSVSREKKERFSLILESASTNQTSMYLCASEGAGSYEQYFGPGTRLTVT.